These 23 T cell receptor beta chains came from one sample sequenced in a study of technical replicates of blood from a handful of donors. TCRdb keeps only in-frame clones here, not all; method: immunoSEQ multiplex PCR. The profile shows around 80,000 clones, 89% of them singletons. The sequencing input was T cells isolated from PBMCs. The receptors were sampled from a human donor in good health.

The chain couples TRBV18 to TRBJ2-3; 9 nucleotides align to TRBD1. Germline V lookup: CDR1 KGHSH, CDR2 LQKENI. V gave up 3 bases and J gave up 4 bases; unmatched junction bases: 8. The CDR3 is made up of 16 amino acids. This chain's CDR3 is CASSPLQGATADTQYF. The CDR3 DNA reads as TGTGCCAGCTCACCTCTACAGGGGGCTACAGCAGATACGCAGTATTTT.

This chain links TRBV4-3 with TRBJ2-1; a weak D match, TRBD2 (5 bases). The CDR3 spans 11 residues. The V end was cut by 1 base, the J end by 10 bases, with 5 bases between. Germline V gene data show CDR1 as LGHNA and CDR2 as YSLEER. This chain's CDR3 is CASSQGGEQFF. In nucleotides, the CDR3 is TGCGCCAGCAGCCAAGGAGGGGAGCAGTTCTTC.

This chain links TRBV7-6 with TRBJ2-7; 12 bases align to TRBD2. Germline V gene lookup returns CDR1 SGHVS and CDR2 FNYEAQ. This CDR3 region has 13 residues. V was pared by 5 bases and J by 9 bases, with 5 bases of the junction left unmatched. CDR3 sequence: CASSETSGRAQYF. As DNA, the CDR3 is TGTGCCAGCAGCGAGACTAGCGGGAGAGCGCAGTACTTC.

J is TRBJ1-2 and V is TRBV4-2; no clear D gene. The ends were cut back, 2 bases at V and 2 bases at J, with 12 bases in the middle. Germline values: CDR1 LGHNA, CDR2 YNFKEQ. This CDR3 comprises 15 residues. CDR3 sequence: CASSQFGSENYGYTF. The CDR3, as DNA: TGTGCCAGCAGCCAATTTGGCAGCGAAAACTATGGCTACACCTTC.

A remark on this clone: One end of the junction fails to match germline, which may point to a read error. This sequence joins TRBV7-6 and TRBJ2-1, with D unclear. The length of the CDR3 is 14 residues. The germline gives CDR1 SGHVS, CDR2 FNYEAQ. This CDR3 is CASSFYTDYSEQFF. The DNA for the CDR3 is TGTGCCAGCAGCTTTTACACGGATTACAGTGAGCAGTTCTTC.

The chain links TRBV9 to TRBJ1-1, with D possibly being TRBD1 (5 bases). CDR3 size: 17 residues. CDR1 SGDLS and CDR2 YYNGEE come from the germline V gene. Trimming shortened V by 0 bases and J by 5 bases, and 20 bases separated the two germline ends. The CDR3, as DNA: TGTGCCAGCAGCGTAGGGGCTGCGGGGGGGGGATGGACTGAAGCTTTCTTT. Its protein is CASSVGAAGGGWTEAFF. Full variable domain (rest looked up from reference TRBV9 and TRBJ1-1): DSGVTQTPKHLITATGQRVTLRCSPRSGDLSVYWYQQSLDQGLQFLIQYYNGEERAKGNILERFSAQQFPDLHSELNLSSLELGDSALYFCASSVGAAGGGWTEAFFGQGTRLTVV.

This chain links TRBV10-1 with TRBJ1-2; D is unresolved. Germline V gene data show CDR1 as WNHNN and CDR2 as SYGVQD (reference sequence). V was cut by 2 bases and J by 12 bases, with 10 bases left in between. This CDR3 contains 11 residues. The CDR3 region has the DNA TGCGCCAGCAGTGAGAGGGAGGGAAACACCTTC. Translated: CASSEREGNTF.

The V gene is TRBV9, the J gene TRBJ2-1, with 9 bases matching TRBD2. Germline V CDR1 and CDR2: SGDLS, YYNGEE. The CDR3 loop spans 14 amino acids. The trim removed 3 bases at V and 7 bases at J, leaving 5 bases unmatched. The CDR3: CASSAGTSQNEQFF. CDR3 DNA: TGTGCCAGCAGCGCTGGGACTAGCCAGAATGAGCAGTTCTTC.

The rearrangement uses TRBV9 and TRBJ2-1; 14 bases are shared with TRBD2. The CDR3 spans 20 residues. The germline V gene encodes CDR1 SGDLS and CDR2 YYNGEE. The V and J ends lost 3 bases and 3 bases, in that order; junction bases with no gene match: 14. CDR3 coding DNA: TGTGCCAGCAGCGGCCGTTCCGGGGGACTAGCGGGAGTAATCTACAATGAGCAGTTCTTC. Its translation: CASSGRSGGLAGVIYNEQFF. The complete variable domain, with remaining parts taken from reference TRBV9 and TRBJ2-1, reads DSGVTQTPKHLITATGQRVTLRCSPRSGDLSVYWYQQSLDQGLQFLIQYYNGEERAKGNILERFSAQQFPDLHSELNLSSLELGDSALYFCASSGRSGGLAGVIYNEQFFGPGTRLTVL.

The chain has TRBV6-6 and TRBJ1-3, with 7 bases identical to TRBD1. V dropped 4 bases and J dropped 2; count of bases not matched to a gene: 8. The CDR3 has 16 residues. In germline, CDR1 is MNHNY, CDR2 SVGAGI (reference sequence). The CDR3 DNA sequence: TGTGCCAGCAGTTCGTTCGACAGGGATGCTGGAAACACCATATATTTT. Protein product: CASSSFDRDAGNTIYF.

The chain has TRBV11-2 and TRBJ2-7, with 9 nucleotides matching TRBD2. Per germline, CDR1 SGHAT and CDR2 FQNNGV. V was pared by 2 bases and J by 5 bases, with 7 bases of the junction left unmatched. The CDR3 has 15 residues. The CDR3 is CASSLSFLAGHEQYF. CDR3 bases: TGTGCCAGCAGCTTATCTTTTCTAGCGGGGCACGAGCAGTACTTC.

This clone has only one observation. This sequence joins TRBV30 and TRBJ1-2; D gene ambiguous. Trimming pared 4 bases from V and 6 bases from J, leaving 15 bases between. The germline V gene encodes CDR1 GTSNPN and CDR2 SVGIG (reference sequence). This CDR3 is 13 amino acids long. CDR3 sequence reads: CAWTPMGGNGYTF. The CDR3 nucleotides are TGTGCCTGGACCCCCATGGGCGGGAATGGCTACACCTTC.

The CDR3 spells CASSRGQTGELFF. The CDR3 DNA reads TGTGCCAGCAGCCGAGGACAGACCGGGGAGCTGTTTTTT. The chain combines TRBV11-3 with TRBJ2-2, with D possibly being TRBD1 (6 bases). Germline V gene lookup returns CDR1 SGHNT and CDR2 YENEEA. The CDR3 spans 13 residues. V lost 5 bases to trimming and J lost 5 bases, with 9 bases between them.

The count of this clone is one. The chain links TRBV27 to TRBJ2-7; possibly TRBD1 for D (7 bases). The germline CDR1 and CDR2 sequences are MNHEY and SMNVEV (reference sequence). V was shortened by 3 bases and J by 5 bases, with 14 bases between the two germline ends. This CDR3 comprises 14 residues. DNA for the CDR3: TGTGCCAGCAGTTTCGGAGGGGGCGGGAACGAGCAGTACTTC. Translating it yields CASSFGGGGNEQYF.

The rearrangement joins TRBV30 to TRBJ1-4; 8 nucleotides agree with TRBD1. V shed 0 bases and J 7 bases; nucleotides not matched to a gene: 4. Germline V gene lookup returns CDR1 GTSNPN and CDR2 SVGIG (reference sequence). The CDR3 runs to 14 residues. The CDR3 nucleotides read TGTGCCTGGAGTGTAGGAGGGACAGGTGAAAAACTGTTTTTT. This gives the protein CAWSVGGTGEKLFF.

Concerning this clone itself: This sample includes further DNA sequences coding for the same CDR3. The V gene is TRBV6-5, the J gene TRBJ2-1; 14 positions agree with TRBD2. The CDR3 is 14 amino acids. Per the germline V gene, CDR1 is MNHEY and CDR2 is SVGAGI. J lost 8 bases, V lost 6 bases, and 3 bases had no gene match. The CDR3 region is CASSWGLAGDEQFF. The CDR3 nucleotides read TGTGCCAGCAGCTGGGGACTAGCGGGAGATGAGCAGTTCTTC.

The J gene is TRBJ2-4, the V gene TRBV5-4, with TRBD2 as a possible D gene (7 bases). The CDR3 spans 14 residues. Germline CDR1 reads SGHNT; CDR2 reads YYREEE (reference sequence). With 2 bases removed from V and 8 bases from J, the gap between germline ends came to 14 bases. The CDR3 coding sequence is TGTGCCAGCAGCTTTTATGGAGGGGGGGACATTCAGTACTTC. Amino acids: CASSFYGGGDIQYF.

The rearrangement joins TRBV27 to TRBJ1-2; possibly TRBD1 for D (6 bases). Germline V gene sequence: CDR1 MNHEY, CDR2 SMNVEV (reference sequence). V was pared by 6 bases and J by 0 bases, with 11 bases between. The CDR3 is 14 residues long. CDR3 DNA sequence: TGTGCCAGCAGCCCCCGACAGGCTAACTATGGCTACACCTTC. It yields the protein CASSPRQANYGYTF.

The chain carries TRBV7-9 and TRBJ1-4, with D perhaps matching TRBD1 (6 bases). Per germline, CDR1 SEHNR and CDR2 FQNEAQ (reference sequence). Trimming cost V 1 base and J 8 bases, with 8 bases left between them. The CDR3 runs 13 residues. The CDR3 is CASSLGGQEKLFF. The DNA of the CDR3 is TGTGCCAGCAGCTTAGGGGGGCAGGAAAAACTGTTTTTT.

The rearrangement uses TRBV7-2 and TRBJ2-3; D is uncertain. V was cut by 8 bases and J by 2 bases, with 11 bases left in between. Germline V gives CDR1 SGHTA, CDR2 FQGNSA. The CDR3 totals 13 residues. This chain's CDR3 is CASLTTYTDTQYF. DNA for the CDR3: TGTGCCAGCCTTACTACTTACACAGATACGCAGTATTTT.

The chain joins TRBV19 to TRBJ2-2; possibly TRBD1 for D (5 bases). From germline, CDR1 is LNHDA and CDR2 SQIVND (reference sequence). V was clipped by 5 bases and J by 4 bases, with 23 bases between them. The CDR3 extends over 18 amino acids. CDR3 nucleotide sequence: TGTGCCAGTAGTCCCCATCACCTATCAGGGATCTCCACCGGGGAGCTGTTTTTT. Amino acid sequence: CASSPHHLSGISTGELFF.

This clone was counted once. This sequence joins TRBV19 and TRBJ1-1, with TRBD1 as a possible D gene (6 bases). Looked up from germline, CDR1 is LNHDA and CDR2 is SQIVND (reference sequence). This CDR3 contains 17 residues. Trimming removed 0 bases from V and 0 bases from J, with 14 bases in between. In nucleotides, the CDR3 is TGTGCCAGTAGTATAGACTTTTGGACAGACTTGAACACTGAAGCTTTCTTT. Protein sequence: CASSIDFWTDLNTEAFF.

The J gene is TRBJ1-5, the V gene TRBV19, with a possible D match to TRBD1 (6 bases). CDR1 is LNHDA, CDR2 SQIVND, per germline (reference sequence). Trimming pared 7 bases from V and 7 bases from J, leaving 23 bases between. This CDR3 spans 16 amino acids. The chain's CDR3 is CASTRGGAQRSQPQHF. The CDR3 region has the DNA TGTGCCAGTACCAGGGGAGGGGCTCAACGAAGCCAGCCCCAGCATTTT.